The 27 T cell receptor beta chains listed next were all sequenced from one sample in a study of a mutant IDH1 vaccine in newly diagnosed glioma. These receptors are not linked to any known antigen. The table came from immunoSEQ multiplex PCR; TCRdb's copy has only in-frame clones and leaves some out. This sample has roughly 130,000 clones, with around four fifths found just once. Time point noted: week 11, during vaccination. A single vaccine dose contained 300 ug of mutant IDH1 20-mer peptide, and topical imiquimod was used with it. This material consisted of PBMCs, taken from a glioma patient whose treatment included an IDH1 peptide vaccine. The origin of the receptors is a middle-aged man with glioma.

The rearrangement links TRBV29-1 to TRBJ1-1; tentatively, D is TRBD1 (5 bases). This CDR3 is built from 12 residues. Per the germline V gene, CDR1 is SQVTM and CDR2 is ANQGSEA. V was cut by 3 bases and J by 4 bases, with 9 bases left in between. CDR3 in amino acids: CSVDEGVTEAFF. In nucleotides, the CDR3 is TGCAGCGTTGATGAAGGGGTCACTGAAGCTTTCTTT.

The genes are TRBV6-6 and TRBJ2-2, with D possibly being TRBD2 (5 bases). The CDR3 has 14 residues. From germline, CDR1 is MNHNY and CDR2 SVGAGI (reference sequence). Between the trimmed V and J ends, which lost 8 bases and 5 bases, there was a span of 15 bases. CDR3 nucleotides: TGTGCCAGCGCCCGAGAGGGATATACCGGGGAGCTGTTTTTT. Its protein product is CASAREGYTGELFF.

This chain uses TRBV4-2 with TRBJ1-6, with 8 nucleotides matching TRBD1. CDR1 is LGHNA and CDR2 is YNFKEQ in the germline V gene. This CDR3 contains 15 residues. V lost 3 bases to trimming and J lost 8 bases; unmatched junction nucleotides: 6. CDR3 bases: TGTGCCAGCAGCCAGGAAGACAGGGGAGATTCACCCCTCCACTTT. Translating it yields CASSQEDRGDSPLHF.

The V and J genes are TRBV30 and TRBJ2-6; D remains ambiguous. The CDR3 has 15 amino acids. Germline CDR1 and CDR2: GTSNPN and SVGIG (reference sequence). V was pared by 3 bases and J by 0 bases, with 9 bases between. The CDR3 DNA is TGTGCCTGGAGCCGACGACCCTCTGGGGCCAACGTCCTGACTTTC. It yields the protein CAWSRRPSGANVLTF.

The CDR3 region has the DNA TGCGCCAGCAGATTCCCGGGACAGAACACAGATACGCAGTATTTT. This gives the protein CASRFPGQNTDTQYF. The rearrangement uses TRBV5-1 and TRBJ2-3; 7 positions agree with TRBD1. Per germline, CDR1 SGHRS and CDR2 YFSETQ. This CDR3 is 15 amino acids long. Trimming took 5 bases from V and 2 from J; bases not matched to a gene: 8.

This chain uses TRBV2 with TRBJ1-2; 10 nucleotides align to TRBD1. The CDR3 sequence is 14 residues long. Germline V gene sequence: CDR1 SNHLY, CDR2 FYNNEI. V was pared by 6 bases and J by 5 bases, with 6 bases of the junction left unmatched. CDR3 region: CASRAGTGVYGYTF. Written as DNA, the CDR3 is TGTGCCAGCAGGGCCGGGACAGGGGTTTATGGCTACACCTTC.

This chain joins TRBV7-2 and TRBJ2-3; the D gene is possibly TRBD2 (6 bases). The CDR3 is 17 residues long. V shed 4 bases and J shed 2 bases, with 19 bases lying between them. Germline-derived CDR1 and CDR2 are SGHTA and FQGNSA. In DNA, the CDR3 is TGTGCCAGCAGCTCCCGGGACTTCTCGCCCCTCACAGATACGCAGTATTTT. This encodes CASSSRDFSPLTDTQYF.

V gene TRBV11-2 combines with J gene TRBJ2-3; D gene unclear. The germline V gene encodes CDR1 SGHAT and CDR2 FQNNGV. This CDR3 has 12 amino acids. Trimming removed 2 bases from V and 8 bases from J, with 8 bases in between. The CDR3: CASSLSMGTQYF. DNA for the CDR3: TGTGCCAGCAGCTTAAGCATGGGTACGCAGTATTTT.

The V gene is TRBV25-1, the J gene TRBJ2-3, with D hard to call. There are 11 residues in the CDR3. V lost 4 bases, J lost 5 bases, and 4 bases lay in between. Germline-derived CDR1 and CDR2 are MGHDK and SYGVNS. The DNA for the CDR3 is TGTGCCAGCAGTGTTATAGATACGCAGTATTTT. Translation: CASSVIDTQYF.

This chain uses TRBV11-1 with TRBJ2-5; D unclear. Trimming cost V 1 base and J 5 bases, with 5 bases left between them. The CDR3 loop spans 12 amino acids. The germline CDR1 and CDR2 sequences are SGHAT and FQDESV (reference sequence). The CDR3 sequence: CASSLESETQYF. The CDR3, as DNA: TGTGCCAGCAGCTTAGAATCCGAGACCCAGTACTTC.

The chain has TRBV29-1 and TRBJ1-1; D gene unclear. CDR3 length: 11 residues. Per germline, CDR1 SQVTM and CDR2 ANQGSEA. V shed 4 bases and J shed 5 bases, with 8 bases lying between them. CDR3 coding DNA: TGCAGCGTTGGGCTAAGTACTGAAGCTTTCTTT. Translating gives CSVGLSTEAFF.

The rearrangement links TRBV7-2 to TRBJ2-7; a weak D match, TRBD2 (5 bases). This CDR3 has 14 residues. Germline CDR1 and CDR2: SGHTA and FQGNSA. V lost 5 bases and J 4 bases, leaving 15 bases between the germline ends. The CDR3 is CASSRITGEYEQYF. In nucleotides, the CDR3 is TGTGCCAGCAGCCGCATCACCGGGGAGTACGAGCAGTACTTC.

This sequence joins TRBV30 and TRBJ2-7; 12 positions agree with TRBD1. The CDR3 is made up of 15 amino acids. V dropped 2 bases and J dropped 7; count of bases not matched to a gene: 9. Germline CDR1 reads GTSNPN; CDR2 reads SVGIG (reference sequence). CDR3 residues: CAWSRPGQGANEQYF. The CDR3, as DNA: TGTGCCTGGAGTAGACCGGGACAGGGGGCGAATGAGCAGTACTTC.

This clone has a single count. The chain joins TRBV30 to TRBJ2-2; D may be TRBD1 (5 bases). The CDR3 extends over 13 amino acids. CDR1 GTSNPN and CDR2 SVGIG come from the germline V gene (reference sequence). Trimming shortened V by 2 bases and J by 1 base, and 5 bases separated the two germline ends. The CDR3 loop is CAWSTGNTGELFF. CDR3 nucleotides: TGTGCCTGGAGTACAGGGAACACCGGGGAGCTGTTTTTT.

The chain carries TRBV29-1 and TRBJ2-7; D not resolved. CDR3 size: 12 residues. Germline V gene sequence: CDR1 SQVTM, CDR2 ANQGSEA. The germline V and J ends were trimmed by 4 bases and 1 base, with 8 bases remaining between them. CDR3 sequence: CSVVPGSYEQYF. DNA of the CDR3: TGCAGCGTTGTCCCAGGTTCCTACGAGCAGTACTTC.

The table lists this clone with a count of one. The gene calls are TRBV7-8 and TRBJ2-4; D is perhaps TRBD1 or TRBD2 (7 bases each). The V gene lost 5 bases and the J gene lost 0 bases, with 17 bases spanning the gap. The CDR3 consists of 17 residues. Per germline, CDR1 SGHVS and CDR2 FQNEAQ. The CDR3 nucleotides are TGTGCCAGCAGCCTTCGGGGGGACAGCCTAGCCAAAAACATTCAGTACTTC. As protein: CASSLRGDSLAKNIQYF.

The V gene is TRBV5-6, the J gene TRBJ1-1; 7 bases map to TRBD1. This CDR3 is 15 amino acids long. Germline V gene sequence: CDR1 SGHDT, CDR2 YYEEEE. The V segment lost 4 bases and the J segment 0 bases; nucleotides outside the gene matches: 6. The CDR3 spells CASSATGKVNTEAFF. The CDR3 DNA is TGTGCCAGCAGCGCGACAGGGAAGGTGAACACTGAAGCTTTCTTT.

The gene calls are TRBV6-1 and TRBJ1-5; D not certain. The CDR3 extends over 13 amino acids. V was shortened by 5 bases and J by 6 bases, with 11 bases between the two germline ends. Germline-derived CDR1 and CDR2 are MNHNS and SASEGT. Here the CDR3 reads CASSSMKLQPQHF. Written as DNA, the CDR3 is TGTGCCAGCAGTTCGATGAAGCTTCAGCCCCAGCATTTT.

V usage is TRBV7-2 and J usage is TRBJ2-1; 8 bases are shared with TRBD1. This CDR3 has 15 amino acids. CDR1 and CDR2 from the germline V gene are SGHTA and FQGNSA. The V segment lost 5 bases and the J segment 9 bases; nucleotides outside the gene matches: 12. CDR3 in amino acids: CASSLQGQGKGEQFF. CDR3 sequence (DNA): TGTGCCAGCAGCCTCCAAGGACAGGGTAAGGGTGAGCAGTTCTTC. The whole variable domain, filled in from reference TRBV7-2 and TRBJ2-1, reads GAGVSQSPSNKVTEKGKDVELRCDPISGHTALYWYRQSLGQGLEFLIYFQGNSAPDKSGLPSDRFSAERTGGSVSTLTIQRTQQEDSAVYLCASSLQGQGKGEQFFGPGTRLTVL.

The V gene is TRBV19, the J gene TRBJ1-5, with D unclear. CDR3 size: 14 residues. V was shortened by 5 bases and J by 1 base, with 9 bases between the two germline ends. Germline assignment: CDR1 LNHDA and CDR2 SQIVND (reference sequence). This chain's CDR3 is CASSSQLSNQPQHF. CDR3 bases: TGTGCCAGTAGTTCCCAACTCAGCAATCAGCCCCAGCATTTT.

The rearrangement joins TRBV7-2 to TRBJ2-7; 8 bases match TRBD1. The trim removed 1 base at V and 6 bases at J, leaving 5 bases unmatched. CDR3 size: 14 residues. Germline loops: CDR1 SGHTA, CDR2 FQGNSA. The CDR3 protein is CASSLGNTGGEQYF. For the CDR3, the DNA is TGTGCCAGCAGCTTAGGAAACACAGGGGGCGAGCAGTACTTC.

This clone was observed once. This chain uses TRBV9 with TRBJ1-2, with D possibly matching TRBD1 (6 bases). CDR1 and CDR2 (germline): SGDLS, YYNGEE. This CDR3 comprises 16 residues. V was trimmed by 0 bases and J by 4 bases, leaving 16 bases between them. CDR3 sequence reads: CASSVDHGTRLYGYTF. The CDR3 nucleotides are TGTGCCAGCAGCGTAGATCACGGGACAAGGCTCTATGGCTACACCTTC.

The gene calls are TRBV2 and TRBJ1-1, with D perhaps matching TRBD1 (5 bases). With 0 bases removed from V and 8 bases from J, the gap between germline ends came to 19 bases. The CDR3 has 16 residues. Looked up from germline, CDR1 is SNHLY and CDR2 is FYNNEI. DNA of the CDR3: TGTGCCAGCAGTGAAGCTCTTGTAGGGGCAGGGTCCGAAGCTTTCTTT. Residues: CASSEALVGAGSEAFF.

The chain is built from TRBV6-5 and TRBJ2-2, with TRBD2 identical over 7 bases. Unmatched junction bases numbered 9, after V lost 7 bases and J lost 7 bases. The CDR3 has 14 residues. Per germline, CDR1 MNHEY and CDR2 SVGAGI. The chain's CDR3 is CASTRGVSNGELFF. Here the CDR3 DNA reads TGTGCCAGCACCCGGGGGGTTAGTAACGGGGAGCTGTTTTTT.

The chain carries TRBV4-2 and TRBJ2-3; TRBD2 agrees at 10 bases. Germline loops: CDR1 LGHNA, CDR2 YNFKEQ. The ends lost 1 base at V and 6 bases at J; junction bases unmatched: 22. This CDR3 comprises 21 residues. CDR3 bases: TGTGCCAGCAGCCAAGCCCCTGGAAGGACTAGCGGTCGGCGGCGGAGTGATACGCAGTATTTT. It yields the protein CASSQAPGRTSGRRRSDTQYF.

The V call is TRBV7-3, the J call TRBJ2-2; 7 nucleotides line up with TRBD1. With V trimmed by 6 bases and J by 6 bases, 10 bases remained unmatched. Germline values: CDR1 SGHTA, CDR2 FQGTGA. The CDR3 is 15 amino acids. The chain's CDR3 is CASSSPGQSPGELFF. In nucleotides, the CDR3 is TGTGCCAGCAGTTCCCCGGGACAGTCGCCCGGGGAGCTGTTTTTT. The full variable domain, its missing parts supplied by reference TRBV7-3 and TRBJ2-2, is GAGVSQTPSNKVTEKGKYVELRCDPISGHTALYWYRQSLGQGPEFLIYFQGTGAADDSGLPNDRFFAVRPEGSVSTLKIQRTERGDSAVYLCASSSPGQSPGELFFGEGSRLTVL.

The chain employs TRBV5-4 and TRBJ2-1, with unresolved D. With 0 bases removed from V and 5 bases from J, the gap between germline ends came to 6 bases. This CDR3 region has 13 residues. The germline V gene encodes CDR1 SGHNT and CDR2 YYREEE (reference sequence). The DNA for the CDR3 is TGTGCCAGCAGCTTGGTGCTAGACAATGAGCAGTTCTTC. It encodes CASSLVLDNEQFF.